This TCR beta chain was identified during a study of shared clonotypes between healthy human individuals. Study background: Donors consisted of two women and a few men between 18 and 49.

Execution of the assay was at deep level. Around 290 ng DNA, roughly 27,000 T cell genomes, went into unsorted PBMC replicate PCRs. In the authors' methods: ImmunoSEQ junction-only sequences lacked quality scores, so their filtering differed. Data came from immunoSEQ multiplex PCR; TCRdb stores just in-frame clones and leaves some out. Clone size and V and J calls were adopted from that table, with D and trimming inferred from the DNA. The sample records some 500,000 clones, roughly 80% being singletons. The receptor's source is a woman in her thirties or forties in good health. Some clones in this sample may be carry-over from other donors' samples. Sequencing was done on a sample of PBMCs.

CDR3 in amino acids: CASSPQAGPTYNEQFF. The CDR3 bases are TGTGCCAGCAGCCCCCAAGCGGGCCCAACCTACAATGAGCAGTTCTTC. The J gene is TRBJ2-1, the V gene TRBV9, with a tentative D call TRBD2 (6 bases). Germline CDR1 and CDR2: SGDLS and YYNGEE. This CDR3 is built from 16 residues. The germline V and J ends were trimmed by 4 bases and 2 bases, with 16 bases remaining between them.